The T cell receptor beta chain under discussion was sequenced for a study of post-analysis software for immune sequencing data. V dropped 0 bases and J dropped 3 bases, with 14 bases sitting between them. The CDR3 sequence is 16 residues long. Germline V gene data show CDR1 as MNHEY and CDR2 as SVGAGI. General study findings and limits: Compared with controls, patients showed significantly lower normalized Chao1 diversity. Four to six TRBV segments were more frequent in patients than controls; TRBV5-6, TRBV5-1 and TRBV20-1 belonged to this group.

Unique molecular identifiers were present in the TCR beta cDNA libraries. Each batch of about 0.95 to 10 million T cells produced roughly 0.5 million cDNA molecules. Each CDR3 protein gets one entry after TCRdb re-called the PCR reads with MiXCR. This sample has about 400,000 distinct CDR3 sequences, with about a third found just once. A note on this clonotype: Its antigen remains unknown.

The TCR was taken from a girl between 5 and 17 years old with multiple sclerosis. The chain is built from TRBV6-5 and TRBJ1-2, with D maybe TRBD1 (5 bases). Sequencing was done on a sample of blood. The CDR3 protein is CASSYSSGAPDYGYTF. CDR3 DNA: TGTGCCAGCAGTTACTCGAGCGGGGCGCCCGACTATGGCTACACCTTC.